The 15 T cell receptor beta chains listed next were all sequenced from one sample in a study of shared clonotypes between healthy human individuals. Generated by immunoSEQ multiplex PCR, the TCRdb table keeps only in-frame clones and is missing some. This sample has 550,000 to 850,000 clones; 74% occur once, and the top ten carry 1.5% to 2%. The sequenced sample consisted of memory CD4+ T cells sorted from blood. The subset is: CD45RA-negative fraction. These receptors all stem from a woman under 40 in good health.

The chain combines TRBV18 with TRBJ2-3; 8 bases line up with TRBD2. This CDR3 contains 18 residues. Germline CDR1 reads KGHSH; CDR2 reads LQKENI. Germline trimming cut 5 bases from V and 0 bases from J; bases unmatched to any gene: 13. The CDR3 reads CASSTGSSGLYSTDTQYF. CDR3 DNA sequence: TGTGCCAGCTCAACGGGGTCTAGCGGGCTCTATAGCACAGATACGCAGTATTTT.

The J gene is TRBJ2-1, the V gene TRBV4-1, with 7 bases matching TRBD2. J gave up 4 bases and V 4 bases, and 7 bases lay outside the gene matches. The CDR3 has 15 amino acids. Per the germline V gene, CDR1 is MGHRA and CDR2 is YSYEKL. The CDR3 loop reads CASSRGSGAYNEQFF. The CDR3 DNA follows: TGCGCCAGCAGCCGTGGAAGCGGGGCTTACAATGAGCAGTTCTTC.

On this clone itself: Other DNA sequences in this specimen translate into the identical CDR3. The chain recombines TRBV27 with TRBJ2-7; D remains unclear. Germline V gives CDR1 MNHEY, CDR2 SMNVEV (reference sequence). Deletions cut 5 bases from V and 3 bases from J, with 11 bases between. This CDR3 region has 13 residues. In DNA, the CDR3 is TGTGCCAGCAGTCCACCACAAGGCTACGAGCAGTACTTC. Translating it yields CASSPPQGYEQYF.

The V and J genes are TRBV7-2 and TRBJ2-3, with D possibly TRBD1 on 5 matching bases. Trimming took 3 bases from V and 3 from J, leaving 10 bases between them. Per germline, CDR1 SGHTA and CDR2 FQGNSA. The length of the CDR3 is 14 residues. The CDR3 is CASSFNSGTDTQYF. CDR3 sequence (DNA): TGTGCCAGCAGCTTTAATTCAGGGACAGATACGCAGTATTTT.

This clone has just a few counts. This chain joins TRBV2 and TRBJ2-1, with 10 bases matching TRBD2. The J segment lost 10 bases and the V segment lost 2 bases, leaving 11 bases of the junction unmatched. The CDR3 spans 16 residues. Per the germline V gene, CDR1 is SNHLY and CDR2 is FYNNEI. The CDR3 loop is CASSELAGVRPREQFF. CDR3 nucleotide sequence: TGTGCCAGCAGTGAACTAGCGGGAGTGCGTCCTAGGGAGCAGTTCTTC.

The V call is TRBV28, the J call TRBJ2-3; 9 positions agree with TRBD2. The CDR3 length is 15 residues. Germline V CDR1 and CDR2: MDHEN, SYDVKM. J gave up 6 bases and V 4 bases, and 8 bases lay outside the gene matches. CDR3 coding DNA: TGTGCCAGCAGTTGGGGCGGGAGGGCCAAGGATACGCAGTATTTT. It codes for CASSWGGRAKDTQYF.

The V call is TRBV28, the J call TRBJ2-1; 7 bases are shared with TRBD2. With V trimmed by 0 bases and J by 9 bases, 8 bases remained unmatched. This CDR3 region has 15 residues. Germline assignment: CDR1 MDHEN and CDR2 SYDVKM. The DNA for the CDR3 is TGTGCCAGCAGTTTATGGGGCGGGAGAGGGGTTGAGCAGTTCTTC. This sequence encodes CASSLWGGRGVEQFF.

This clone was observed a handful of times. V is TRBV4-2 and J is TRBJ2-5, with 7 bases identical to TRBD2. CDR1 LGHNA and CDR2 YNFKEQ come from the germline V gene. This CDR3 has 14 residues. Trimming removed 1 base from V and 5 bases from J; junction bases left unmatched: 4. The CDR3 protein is CASSQAGGVETQYF. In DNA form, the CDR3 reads TGTGCCAGCAGCCAAGCGGGAGGAGTGGAGACCCAGTACTTC.

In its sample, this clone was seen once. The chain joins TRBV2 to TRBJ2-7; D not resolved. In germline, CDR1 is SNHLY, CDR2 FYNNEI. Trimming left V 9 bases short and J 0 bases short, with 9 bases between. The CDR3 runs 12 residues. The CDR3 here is CASGESSYEQYF. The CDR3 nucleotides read TGTGCCAGTGGTGAAAGCTCCTACGAGCAGTACTTC.

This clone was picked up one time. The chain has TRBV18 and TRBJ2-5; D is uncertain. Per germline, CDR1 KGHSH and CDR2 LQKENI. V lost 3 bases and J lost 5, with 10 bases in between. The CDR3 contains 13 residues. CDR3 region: CASSPGEMETQYF. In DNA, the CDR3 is TGTGCCAGCTCACCGGGCGAGATGGAGACCCAGTACTTC.

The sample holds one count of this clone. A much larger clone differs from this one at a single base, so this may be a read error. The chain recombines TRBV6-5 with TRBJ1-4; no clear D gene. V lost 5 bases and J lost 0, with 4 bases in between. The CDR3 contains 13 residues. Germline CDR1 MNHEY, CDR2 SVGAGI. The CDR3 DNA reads TGTGCCAGCAGTCGATCAACTAATGAAAAACTGTTTTTT. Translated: CASSRSTNEKLFF.

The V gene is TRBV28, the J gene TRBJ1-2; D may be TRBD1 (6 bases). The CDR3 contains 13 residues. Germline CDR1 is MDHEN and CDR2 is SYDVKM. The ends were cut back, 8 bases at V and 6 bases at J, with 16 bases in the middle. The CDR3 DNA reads TGTGCCAGCTCCAAGGGGGGAATGGATGGCTACACCTTC. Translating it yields CASSKGGMDGYTF.

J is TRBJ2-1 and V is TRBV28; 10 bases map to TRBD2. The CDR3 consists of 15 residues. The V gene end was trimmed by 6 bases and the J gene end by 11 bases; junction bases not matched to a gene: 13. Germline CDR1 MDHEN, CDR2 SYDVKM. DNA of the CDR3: TGTGCCAGCAGCCCAACACTAGCGGGGCCTGGTAAGCAGTTCTTC. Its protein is CASSPTLAGPGKQFF.

The CDR3 bases are TGTGCCAGTAGTATAAACCGTTTCAATGAGCAGTTCTTC. Translating gives CASSINRFNEQFF. The chain recombines TRBV19 with TRBJ2-1, with no clear D. The CDR3 length is 13 residues. V was trimmed by 2 bases and J by 6 bases, leaving 8 bases between them. The germline V gene has CDR1 LNHDA and CDR2 SQIVND (reference sequence).

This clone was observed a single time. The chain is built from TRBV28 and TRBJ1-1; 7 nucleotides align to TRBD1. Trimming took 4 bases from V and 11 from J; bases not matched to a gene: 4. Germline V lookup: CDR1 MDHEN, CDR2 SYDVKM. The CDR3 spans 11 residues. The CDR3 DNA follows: TGTGCCAGCAGTTCGAGGGGGCCGGCTTTCTTT. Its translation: CASSSRGPAFF.